This TCR beta chain is from a study of PD-1 blockade in mismatch repair-deficient tumors (TCRdb year 2017). Notes on the research overall: Between late 2013 and September 2016, the trial enrolled about 86 consecutive patients with 12 mismatch repair-deficient cancer types, every one of whom had been previously treated and was progressing. Tumor-associated T cell clones were tracked in the peripheral blood of patients responding to PD-1 blockade by deep sequencing of TCR CDR3 regions. The research as a whole found: After pembrolizumab, tumor-resident clones, which were often undetectable in blood before treatment, expanded rapidly and then contracted, generally ahead of radiologic responses.

With respect to this clone: There is no known antigen for this receptor. Base qualities are not at hand, and no much larger clone is one base apart.

For this chain, trimming is 5 bases at the V end and 4 bases at the J end, and the number of junction bases without a gene match is 12. CDR1 SGHAT and CDR2 FQNNGV are derived from the germline V gene. Inclusive of the bounding cysteine and phenylalanine, the CDR3 is 18 residues long. Only the CDR3 portion is preserved as DNA: 54 bases, with reading frame beginning at the first base. Library creation used the immunoSEQ multiplex PCR assay. TCRdb retrieved this table from immuneACCESS and kept in-frame rearrangements only. Not all clones are present; in checked studies, unresolved V genes account for under half, and no reason is known for the remainder. In all, the sample holds some 51,000 clones, and over 70% of those were seen once. The top ten clones comprise around 8.1% of the sample. Mismatch repair deficiency in every enrolled patient was established by polymerase chain reaction or immunohistochemistry. TCR sequencing was performed for a few patients who responded to pembrolizumab therapy. The phase II trial prospectively evaluated PD-1 blockade with pembrolizumab in advanced mismatch repair-deficient cancers, independent of tissue of origin. Peripheral blood T cell samples were serially collected before and at multiple times after PD-1 blockade was started. The timing of each blood sample was reported as weeks after the first dose of pembrolizumab.

Sequencing used peripheral blood, obtained 20 weeks after starting pembrolizumab. The sequence was collected from an adult with mismatch repair-deficient cancer. This sequence uses TRBV11-2 and TRBJ2-6, and TRBD1 matches 9 of the central bases. The DNA is as follows: TGTGCCAGCAGCCTCCTCCCGGGACAGGGTTACGGGGCCAACGTCCTGACTTTC. Translation gives CASSLLPGQGYGANVLTF.